One and the same sample provided the 9 T cell receptor beta chains below, sequenced in a study of T-cell memory formation after mild COVID-19 listed by TCRdb under 2021. Library preparation used 5' RACE. The sequencing machine was an Illumina NovaSeq 6000. TCRdb ran its own pipeline on the public reads, namely fastp trimming at Q25 and MiXCR clone calling, and kept in-frame beta chains. Rows matching on CDR3 protein sequence are summarized as one entry with the most common DNA and genes. Within this sample are about 130,000 distinct CDR3 sequences, with more than 15% of them counted one time only. In total, the top ten clones hold roughly 5% of the sample. The sequenced material came from PBMCs or a T cell subset sorted from them (not recorded which). Receptors were obtained from a man younger than 35 who had mild COVID-19 (a few samples of this study predate the infection). The sample titles of this study are shuffled in the database, so cell type and time point are left out; the donor was told from shared clones.

Only a few counts were recorded for this clonotype. The J gene is TRBJ2-3, the V gene TRBV4-1; TRBD1 matches 7 bases. V shed 0 bases and J 5 bases; nucleotides not matched to a gene: 11. This CDR3 is 17 amino acids long. Looked up from germline, CDR1 is MGHRA and CDR2 is YSYEKL. In nucleotides, the CDR3 is TGCGCCAGCAGCCAAGATCGAGGGGGCGATTTGGTAGATACGCAGTATTTT. Translated, it gives CASSQDRGGDLVDTQYF.

This clonotype was counted between two and nine times. The chain links TRBV12-3 or TRBV12-4 to TRBJ2-1; TRBD2 might be the D (6 bases). The length of the CDR3 is 12 residues. The germline V and J ends were trimmed by 10 bases and 5 bases, with 12 bases remaining between them. CDR3 in amino acids: CATGGYNNEQFF. CDR3 nucleotides: TGTGCCACCGGGGGATACAACAATGAGCAGTTCTTC.

This clonotype was seen only a few times. The rearrangement links TRBV28 to TRBJ2-7; 9 bases line up with TRBD1. J lost 6 bases, V lost 4 bases, and 10 bases had no gene match. CDR3 size: 15 residues. The germline gives CDR1 MDHEN, CDR2 SYDVKM. The CDR3 region has the DNA TGTGCCAGCAGTTCCCCCGGGACAGGGACGGGCGAGCAGTACGTC. Its protein is CASSSPGTGTGEQYV.

The V and J genes are TRBV18 and TRBJ1-1; the D gene is possibly TRBD1 (5 bases). V lost 4 bases and J lost 5, with 14 bases in between. Germline assignment: CDR1 KGHSH and CDR2 LQKENI. The CDR3 sequence is 14 residues long. The CDR3 loop is CASSRSGRDTEAFF. The CDR3 DNA follows: TGTGCCAGCTCACGGTCAGGGCGGGATACTGAAGCTTTCTTT.

This clonotype showed up just a few times. The gene calls are TRBV7-3 and TRBJ2-3, with D uncertain. Germline CDR1 is SGHTA and CDR2 is FQGTGA. The V gene lost 1 base and the J gene lost 5 bases, with 7 bases spanning the gap. The CDR3 spans 13 residues. The CDR3 DNA is TGTGCCAGCAGCTTAAACGCGCGAGATACGCAGTATTTT. It specifies CASSLNARDTQYF. Complete variable domain (other parts from reference TRBV7-3 and TRBJ2-3): GAGVSQTPSNKVTEKGKYVELRCDPISGHTALYWYRQSLGQGPEFLIYFQGTGAADDSGLPNDRFFAVRPEGSVSTLKIQRTERGDSAVYLCASSLNARDTQYFGPGTRLTVL.

V gene TRBV6-1 combines with J gene TRBJ1-1; 7 bases agree with TRBD1. Germline CDR1 and CDR2: MNHNS and SASEGT. CDR3 length: 16 amino acids. The ends lost 6 bases at V and 3 bases at J; junction bases unmatched: 13. The CDR3 sequence: CASRALGGGGDTEAFF. The DNA for the CDR3 is TGTGCCAGCAGAGCCCTAGGGGGCGGTGGGGACACTGAAGCTTTCTTT.

The chain carries TRBV5-4 and TRBJ1-2, with D possibly matching TRBD1 (5 bases). Per germline, CDR1 SGHNT and CDR2 YYREEE (reference sequence). Between the trimmed V and J ends, which lost 6 bases and 8 bases, there was a span of 20 bases. This CDR3 spans 14 amino acids. CDR3 bases: TGTGCCAGCAACCTAGCTGGGGCAGGGCGCGGCTACACCTTC. Translating it yields CASNLAGAGRGYTF.

V is TRBV5-1 and J is TRBJ2-1, with 7 bases that match TRBD2. Germline loops: CDR1 SGHRS, CDR2 YFSETQ. The V gene end was trimmed by 0 bases and the J gene end by 3 bases; junction bases not matched to a gene: 3. This CDR3 is built from 15 residues. This CDR3 is CASSLEAGNYNEQFF. The CDR3 coding sequence is TGCGCCAGCAGCTTGGAAGCGGGGAACTACAATGAGCAGTTCTTC.

The chain recombines TRBV20-1 with TRBJ2-1, with 7 nucleotides matching TRBD2. Per germline, CDR1 DFQATT and CDR2 SNEGSKA (reference sequence). J gave up 2 bases and V 0 bases, and 16 bases lay outside the gene matches. The CDR3 length is 19 residues. This chain's CDR3 is CSARDLRRGLSTTYNEQFF. CDR3 coding DNA: TGCAGTGCTAGAGATCTTCGGAGGGGACTATCGACCACCTACAATGAGCAGTTCTTC.